A single sample is the source of the 14 T cell receptor beta chains below, sequenced in a study of shared clonotypes between healthy human individuals. Data came from immunoSEQ multiplex PCR; TCRdb stores just in-frame clones and leaves some out. The sample lists over a million clones, 95% to 99% occurring once. What was sequenced was naive CD4+ T cells sorted from blood. Subset indicated: CD45RA+ positively selected. The receptor source for this set is a man younger than 45 in good health.

Only one count was recorded for this clone. The chain couples TRBV18 to TRBJ1-6; 7 positions agree with TRBD1. V shed 3 bases, J shed 10 bases, and the junction held 3 bases outside the gene matches. The germline V gene encodes CDR1 KGHSH and CDR2 LQKENI. The CDR3 is 13 amino acids. CDR3: CASSPTGDSPLHF. CDR3 nucleotide sequence: TGTGCCAGCTCACCCACAGGGGACTCACCCCTCCACTTT.

This chain connects TRBV5-4 to TRBJ2-5, with D unresolved. The ends were cut back, 0 bases at V and 9 bases at J, with 12 bases in the middle. The length of the CDR3 is 13 residues. Germline loops: CDR1 SGHNT, CDR2 YYREEE (reference sequence). CDR3 nucleotide sequence: TGTGCCAGCAGCTTGGACTCGACGTGGGCCCAGTACTTC. Translation: CASSLDSTWAQYF.

The chain carries TRBV25-1 and TRBJ1-1; D is uncertain. This CDR3 region has 15 residues. Germline lookup yields CDR1 MGHDK and CDR2 SYGVNS. V lost 5 bases and J lost 1, with 14 bases in between. CDR3 bases: TGTGCCAGCAGTCCTCATACCAAACCGAACACTGAAGCTTTCTTT. Its protein is CASSPHTKPNTEAFF.

The V and J genes are TRBV5-4 and TRBJ2-3; no definite D call. Germline lookup yields CDR1 SGHNT and CDR2 YYREEE (reference sequence). This CDR3 spans 15 amino acids. The ends were cut back, 0 bases at V and 0 bases at J, with 8 bases in the middle. The DNA of the CDR3 is TGTGCCAGCAGCTTGGACCTAGGCAGCACAGATACGCAGTATTTT. Translation gives CASSLDLGSTDTQYF.

The chain carries TRBV6-5 and TRBJ2-7, with 7 bases aligning to TRBD1. From germline, CDR1 is MNHEY and CDR2 SVGAGI. The CDR3 has 14 residues. With 6 bases clipped from V and 0 bases from J, the junction kept 5 bases outside the gene matches. The CDR3 here is CASRGTASSYEQYF. CDR3 coding DNA: TGTGCCAGCAGAGGGACAGCTAGCTCCTACGAGCAGTACTTC.

The V gene is TRBV11-2, the J gene TRBJ2-1; 7 bases agree with TRBD2. Germline trimming cut 3 bases from V and 2 bases from J; bases unmatched to any gene: 4. This CDR3 spans 15 amino acids. From germline, CDR1 is SGHAT and CDR2 FQNNGV. CDR3 sequence: CASSFSGPTYNEQFF. CDR3 nucleotides: TGTGCCAGCAGCTTTAGCGGGCCTACCTACAATGAGCAGTTCTTC.

Comments on this clone: The sample has other DNA sequences that encode this CDR3 too. The chain carries TRBV18 and TRBJ1-1; weak D call: TRBD1 (5 bases). With 2 bases removed from V and 2 bases from J, the gap between germline ends came to 12 bases. The germline V gene has CDR1 KGHSH and CDR2 LQKENI. This CDR3 is 15 amino acids long. CDR3 DNA: TGTGCCAGCTCACCATTGGGCGGGGGTAACACTGAAGCTTTCTTT. Residues: CASSPLGGGNTEAFF.

The chain has TRBV11-3 and TRBJ2-1; possible D gene TRBD1, 5 bases. This CDR3 spans 15 amino acids. Germline V lookup: CDR1 SGHNT, CDR2 YENEEA. V was shortened by 4 bases and J by 6 bases, with 16 bases between the two germline ends. This CDR3 reads CASSSSLGRGNEQFF. In nucleotides, the CDR3 is TGTGCCAGCAGCTCGAGTCTGGGGCGAGGCAATGAGCAGTTCTTC. Using reference TRBV11-3 and TRBJ2-1 for the parts outside the CDR3, the full variable domain is EAGVVQSPRYKIIEKKQPVAFWCNPISGHNTLYWYLQNLGQGPELLIRYENEEAVDDSQLPKDRFSAERLKGVDSTLKIQPAELGDSAVYLCASSSSLGRGNEQFFGPGTRLTVL.

The chain uses TRBV9 and TRBJ2-1; 11 nucleotides align to TRBD2. V shed 0 bases, J shed 10 bases, and the junction held 6 bases outside the gene matches. CDR1 is SGDLS and CDR2 is YYNGEE in the germline V gene. CDR3 length equals 15 residues. The CDR3 bases are TGTGCCAGCAGCGTAGATACTAGCGGGAGTTTGGAGCAGTTCTTC. Translation: CASSVDTSGSLEQFF. The full variable domain, in which reference TRBV9 and TRBJ2-1 provide the parts outside the CDR3, is DSGVTQTPKHLITATGQRVTLRCSPRSGDLSVYWYQQSLDQGLQFLIQYYNGEERAKGNILERFSAQQFPDLHSELNLSSLELGDSALYFCASSVDTSGSLEQFFGPGTRLTVL.

About this clone itself: Its ends do not fully match the called genes, so a read error is possible. The gene calls are TRBV27 and TRBJ2-1; 8 nucleotides agree with TRBD2. This CDR3 is built from 15 residues. Per germline, CDR1 MNHEY and CDR2 SMNVEV (reference sequence). The CDR3 loop reads CTSSLEAGGHNEQFF. DNA of the CDR3: TGTACCAGCAGTTTAGAGGCGGGAGGACACAATGAGCAGTTCTTC.

The chain carries TRBV2 and TRBJ2-3; D is perhaps TRBD2 (5 bases). Germline V CDR1 and CDR2: SNHLY, FYNNEI. The CDR3 consists of 15 residues. V was trimmed by 4 bases and J by 7 bases, leaving 18 bases between them. CDR3: CASSADVMGAHTQYF. For the CDR3, the DNA is TGTGCCAGCAGTGCTGATGTTATGGGAGCCCATACGCAGTATTTT.

This chain links TRBV11-2 with TRBJ2-3, with 8 positions matching TRBD1. The germline V gene encodes CDR1 SGHAT and CDR2 FQNNGV. The ends lost 6 bases at V and 4 bases at J; junction bases unmatched: 3. The length of the CDR3 is 13 residues. The CDR3 spells CASSPDRADTQYF. The CDR3 DNA sequence: TGTGCCAGCAGTCCGGACAGGGCAGATACGCAGTATTTT.

V is TRBV11-2 and J is TRBJ1-4; tentatively, D is TRBD1 (5 bases). CDR3 length equals 15 residues. The ends were cut back, 3 bases at V and 7 bases at J, with 15 bases in the middle. Germline V gene data show CDR1 as SGHAT and CDR2 as FQNNGV. In DNA, the CDR3 is TGTGCCAGCAGCTTTTGGGACGCTGGGGCTGAAAAACTGTTTTTT. Encoded protein: CASSFWDAGAEKLFF.

The chain joins TRBV7-9 to TRBJ2-7, with D perhaps TRBD1 or TRBD2 (7 bases each). Germline CDR1 SEHNR, CDR2 FQNEAQ (reference sequence). There are 17 residues in the CDR3. V was shortened by 3 bases and J by 4 bases, with 22 bases between the two germline ends. This CDR3 is CASSFSHRAQGGYEQYF. In DNA, the CDR3 is TGTGCCAGCAGCTTTAGCCACAGGGCCCAGGGGGGGTACGAGCAGTACTTC.